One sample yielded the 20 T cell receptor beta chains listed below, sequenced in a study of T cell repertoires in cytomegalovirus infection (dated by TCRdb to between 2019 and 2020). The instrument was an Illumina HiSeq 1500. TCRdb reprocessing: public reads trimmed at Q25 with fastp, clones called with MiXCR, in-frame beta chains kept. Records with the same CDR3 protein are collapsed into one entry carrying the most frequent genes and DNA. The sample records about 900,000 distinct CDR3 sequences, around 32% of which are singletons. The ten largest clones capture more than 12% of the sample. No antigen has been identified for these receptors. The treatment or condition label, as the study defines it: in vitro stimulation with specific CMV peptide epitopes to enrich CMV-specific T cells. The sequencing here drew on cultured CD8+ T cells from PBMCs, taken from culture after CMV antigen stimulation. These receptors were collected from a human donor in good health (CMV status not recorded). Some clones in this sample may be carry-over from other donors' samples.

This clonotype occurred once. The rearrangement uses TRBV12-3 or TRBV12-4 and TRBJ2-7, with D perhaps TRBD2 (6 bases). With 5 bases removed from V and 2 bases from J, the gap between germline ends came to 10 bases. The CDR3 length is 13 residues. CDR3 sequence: CASSPGSTYEQYV. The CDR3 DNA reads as TGTGCCAGCAGTCCCGGGAGTACCTACGAGCAGTACGTC.

CDR3 amino acids: CASSERGRKTFYEQYV. In nucleotides, the CDR3 is TGTGCCAGCAGTGAAAGAGGCAGAAAAACTTTCTACGAGCAGTACGTC. V and J are TRBV6-4 and TRBJ2-7; no firm D call. Germline V gene sequence: CDR1 MRHNA, CDR2 SNTAGT. The CDR3 runs 16 residues. Trimming left V 3 bases short and J 3 bases short, with 18 bases between.

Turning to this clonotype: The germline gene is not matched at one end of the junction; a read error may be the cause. CDR3 protein: CTSSLGVYEQYF. In nucleotides, the CDR3 is TGTACCAGCAGTTTAGGGGTCTACGAGCAGTACTTC. V gene TRBV12-3 or TRBV12-4 combines with J gene TRBJ2-7; tentative D call: TRBD1 (5 bases). The CDR3 totals 12 residues.

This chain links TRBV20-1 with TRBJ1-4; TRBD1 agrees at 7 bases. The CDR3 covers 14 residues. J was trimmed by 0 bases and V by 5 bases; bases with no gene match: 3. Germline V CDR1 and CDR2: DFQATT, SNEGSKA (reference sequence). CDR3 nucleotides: TGCAGTGCTGGACAGGAAGCAACTAATGAAAAACTGTTTTTT. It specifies CSAGQEATNEKLFF.

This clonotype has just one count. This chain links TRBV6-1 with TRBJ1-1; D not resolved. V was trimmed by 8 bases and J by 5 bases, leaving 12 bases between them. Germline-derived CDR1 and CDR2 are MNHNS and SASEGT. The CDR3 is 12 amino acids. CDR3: CASLGSVTEAFF. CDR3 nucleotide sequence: TGTGCCAGCCTAGGTAGTGTAACTGAAGCTTTCTTT.

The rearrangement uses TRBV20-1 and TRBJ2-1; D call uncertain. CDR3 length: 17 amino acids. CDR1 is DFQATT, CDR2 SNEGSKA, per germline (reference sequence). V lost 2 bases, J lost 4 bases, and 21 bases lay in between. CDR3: CSARPTRYQVSYNEQFF. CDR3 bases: TGCAGTGCTAGACCCACCCGATACCAAGTTTCATACAATGAGCAGTTCTTC.

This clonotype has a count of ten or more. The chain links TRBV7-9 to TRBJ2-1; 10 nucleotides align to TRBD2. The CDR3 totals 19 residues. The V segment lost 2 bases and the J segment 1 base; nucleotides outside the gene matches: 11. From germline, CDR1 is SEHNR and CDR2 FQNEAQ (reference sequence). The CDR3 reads CASSLLSSGGGGSYNEQFF. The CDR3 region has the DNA TGTGCCAGCAGCTTACTCTCAAGCGGGGGGGGAGGGTCCTACAATGAGCAGTTCTTC.

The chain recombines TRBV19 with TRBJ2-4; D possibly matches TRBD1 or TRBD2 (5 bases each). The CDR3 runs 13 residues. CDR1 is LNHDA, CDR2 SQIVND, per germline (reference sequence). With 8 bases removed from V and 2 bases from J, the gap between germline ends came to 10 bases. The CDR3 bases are TGTGCCAGTCTCGGGACCACCAAAAACATTCAGTACTTC. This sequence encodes CASLGTTKNIQYF.

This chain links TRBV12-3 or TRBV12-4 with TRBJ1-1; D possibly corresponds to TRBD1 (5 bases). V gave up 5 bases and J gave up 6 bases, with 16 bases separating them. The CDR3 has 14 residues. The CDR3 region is CASSHTVLGPEAFF. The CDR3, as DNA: TGTGCCAGCAGTCACACGGTCCTGGGGCCTGAAGCTTTCTTT.

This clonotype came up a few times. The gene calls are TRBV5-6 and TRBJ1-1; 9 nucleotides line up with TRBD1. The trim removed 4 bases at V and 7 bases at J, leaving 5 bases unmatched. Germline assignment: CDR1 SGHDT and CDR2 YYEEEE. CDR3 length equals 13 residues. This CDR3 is CASSGDRGIEAFF. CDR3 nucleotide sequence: TGTGCCAGCAGCGGCGACAGGGGGATTGAAGCTTTCTTT.

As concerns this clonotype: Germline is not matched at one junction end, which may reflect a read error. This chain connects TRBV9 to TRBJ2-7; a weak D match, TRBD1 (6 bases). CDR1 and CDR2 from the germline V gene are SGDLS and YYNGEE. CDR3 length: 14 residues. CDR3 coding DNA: TGTGCCAGCAGCGTAGGACAGGAAGGCTACGAGCAGCACTTC. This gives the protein CASSVGQEGYEQHF.

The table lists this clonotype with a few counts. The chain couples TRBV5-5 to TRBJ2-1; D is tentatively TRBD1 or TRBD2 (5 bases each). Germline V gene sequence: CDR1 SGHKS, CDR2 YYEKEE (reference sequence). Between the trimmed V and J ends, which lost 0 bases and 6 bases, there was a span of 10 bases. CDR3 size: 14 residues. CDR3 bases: TGTGCCAGCAGCTTGGACCCGGGGCCCAATGAGCAGTTCTTC. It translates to CASSLDPGPNEQFF.

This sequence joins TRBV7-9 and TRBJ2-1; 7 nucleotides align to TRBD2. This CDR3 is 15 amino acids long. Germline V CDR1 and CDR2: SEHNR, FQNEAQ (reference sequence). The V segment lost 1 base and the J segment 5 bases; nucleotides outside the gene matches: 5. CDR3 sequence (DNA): TGTGCCAGCAGCTTAGTCCTAGCGGATGACAATGAGCAGTTCTTC. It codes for CASSLVLADDNEQFF.

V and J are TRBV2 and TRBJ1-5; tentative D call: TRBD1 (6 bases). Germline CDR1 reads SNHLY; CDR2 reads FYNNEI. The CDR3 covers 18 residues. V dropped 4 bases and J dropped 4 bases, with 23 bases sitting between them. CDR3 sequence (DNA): TGTGCCAGCAGTGTTGTTAAGGACAGTTCGGGTAGGAATCAGCCCCAGCATTTT. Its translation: CASSVVKDSSGRNQPQHF.

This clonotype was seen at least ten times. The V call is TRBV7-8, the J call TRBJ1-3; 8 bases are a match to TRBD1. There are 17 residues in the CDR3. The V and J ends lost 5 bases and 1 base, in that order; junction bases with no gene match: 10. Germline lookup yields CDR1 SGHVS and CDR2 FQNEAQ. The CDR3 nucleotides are TGTGCCAGCAGCCAAAGGACAGGGAAGGAATCTGGAAACACCATATATTTT. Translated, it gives CASSQRTGKESGNTIYF.

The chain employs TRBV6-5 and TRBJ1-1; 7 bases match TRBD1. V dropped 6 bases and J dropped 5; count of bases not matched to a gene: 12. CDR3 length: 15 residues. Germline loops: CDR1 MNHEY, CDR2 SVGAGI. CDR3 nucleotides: TGTGCCAGCAGCGAACTCTGGACAGGAGTGACTGAAGCTTTCTTT. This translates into CASSELWTGVTEAFF.

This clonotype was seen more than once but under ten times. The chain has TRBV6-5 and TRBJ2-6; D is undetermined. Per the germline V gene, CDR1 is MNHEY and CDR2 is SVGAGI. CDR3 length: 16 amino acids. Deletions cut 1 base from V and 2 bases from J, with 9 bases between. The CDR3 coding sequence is TGTGCCAGCAGTTACTTACCACCCCCTGGGGCCAACGTCCTGACTTTC. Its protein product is CASSYLPPPGANVLTF.

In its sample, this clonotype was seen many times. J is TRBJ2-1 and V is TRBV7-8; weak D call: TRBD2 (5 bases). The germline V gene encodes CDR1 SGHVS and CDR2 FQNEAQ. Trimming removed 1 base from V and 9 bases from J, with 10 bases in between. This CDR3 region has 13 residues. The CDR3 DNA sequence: TGTGCCAGCAGCTTAGGCCCTAGCATTGAGCAGTTCTTC. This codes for CASSLGPSIEQFF.

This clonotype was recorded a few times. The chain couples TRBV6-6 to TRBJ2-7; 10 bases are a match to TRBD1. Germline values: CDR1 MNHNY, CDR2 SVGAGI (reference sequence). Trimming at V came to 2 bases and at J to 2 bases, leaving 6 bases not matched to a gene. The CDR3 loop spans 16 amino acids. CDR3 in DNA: TGTGCCAGCAGTTACACGACAGGGGGCCAACCCTACGAGCAGTACTTC. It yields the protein CASSYTTGGQPYEQYF.

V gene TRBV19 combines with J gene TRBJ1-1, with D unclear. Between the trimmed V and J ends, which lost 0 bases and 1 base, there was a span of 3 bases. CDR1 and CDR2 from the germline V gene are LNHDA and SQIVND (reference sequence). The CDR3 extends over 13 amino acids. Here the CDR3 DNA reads TGTGCCAGTAGTATAGACTGGAACACTGAAGCTTTCTTT. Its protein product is CASSIDWNTEAFF.